This T cell receptor beta chain was profiled in a study of blood T cell repertoires in COVID-19. Sequencing was performed with immunoSEQ multiplex PCR; in TCRdb, only in-frame clones are kept and a portion is missing. The sample records about 320,000 clones, about 85% being singletons. Cohorts were based on clinical histories the participants reported. Concerning this clone itself: This same CDR3 is encoded by further DNA sequences in the sample.

The CDR3 is 14 amino acids. Per germline, CDR1 SEHNR and CDR2 FQNEAQ (reference sequence). After removal of 4 bases from V and 7 bases from J, the junction contained 6 bases not matched to a gene. Material for sequencing was PBMCs or T cells enriched from blood (not recorded which). The chain couples TRBV7-9 to TRBJ1-4, with TRBD1 identical over 7 bases. The source of this sequence is a woman in her thirties who had recovered from COVID-19. CDR3 nucleotide sequence: TGTGCCAGCAGCTCGCGACAGGGAGGTGAAAAACTGTTTTTT. As protein: CASSSRQGGEKLFF.